This T cell receptor beta chain appears in the sequencing data of a study of radiotherapy plus CTLA-4 blockade in lung cancer. Study-level points and caveats: Clones of tumor-derived TCRs expanded in blood after radiotherapy plus ipilimumab. Alongside interferon-beta, early blood T cell clone dynamics were reportedly the best predictor of response.

Generated by immunoSEQ multiplex PCR, the TCRdb table keeps only in-frame clones and is missing some. This repertoire shows approximately 95,000 clones, 82% found once; its top ten account for approximately 3.4%. Notes on this clone: Its antigen is currently unknown.

The sample consisted of peripheral blood, taken from a patient treated with radiotherapy plus ipilimumab. This receptor was obtained from a human donor with non-small cell lung cancer who had a partial response to radiotherapy plus ipilimumab.

CDR3 amino acids: CASSPPGRNTEAFF. The CDR3 DNA reads TGTGCCAGCTCACCACCGGGGAGGAACACTGAAGCTTTCTTT. V is TRBV18 and J is TRBJ1-1, with D hard to call. This CDR3 is built from 14 residues. V was trimmed by 0 bases and J by 1 base, leaving 6 bases between them. Germline V gene sequence: CDR1 KGHSH, CDR2 LQKENI.